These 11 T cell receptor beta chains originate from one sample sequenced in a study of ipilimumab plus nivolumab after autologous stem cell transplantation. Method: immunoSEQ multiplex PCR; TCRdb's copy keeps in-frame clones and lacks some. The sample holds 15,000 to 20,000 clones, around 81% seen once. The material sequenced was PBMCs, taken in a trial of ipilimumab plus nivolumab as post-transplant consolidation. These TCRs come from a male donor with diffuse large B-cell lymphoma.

The chain's CDR3 is CASSPKGGASAYEQYF. The CDR3 region has the DNA TGCGCCAGCAGCCCAAAAGGGGGGGCCTCCGCCTACGAGCAGTACTTC. The V and J genes are TRBV5-1 and TRBJ2-7, with D perhaps matching TRBD2 (7 bases). V lost 4 bases and J lost 2, with 19 bases in between. CDR3 length equals 16 residues. The germline CDR1 and CDR2 sequences are SGHRS and YFSETQ.

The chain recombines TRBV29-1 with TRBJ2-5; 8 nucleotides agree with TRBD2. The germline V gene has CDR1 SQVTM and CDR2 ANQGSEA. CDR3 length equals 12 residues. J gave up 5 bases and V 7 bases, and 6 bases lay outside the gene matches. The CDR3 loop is CSAGTSYETQYF. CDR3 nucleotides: TGCAGCGCCGGGACTAGTTACGAGACCCAGTACTTC.

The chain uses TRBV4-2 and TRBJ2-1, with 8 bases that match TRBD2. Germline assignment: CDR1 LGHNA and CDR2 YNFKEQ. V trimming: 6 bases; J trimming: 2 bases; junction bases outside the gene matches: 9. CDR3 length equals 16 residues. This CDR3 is CASSPRGGGPYNEQFF. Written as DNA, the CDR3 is TGTGCCAGCAGTCCTCGGGGGGGCGGGCCCTACAATGAGCAGTTCTTC.

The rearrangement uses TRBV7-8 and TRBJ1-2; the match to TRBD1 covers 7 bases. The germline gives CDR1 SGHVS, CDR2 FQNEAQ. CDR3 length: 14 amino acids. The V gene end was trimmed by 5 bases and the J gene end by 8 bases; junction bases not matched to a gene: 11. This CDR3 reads CASSTRWTGSGYTF. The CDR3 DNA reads TGTGCCAGCAGCACAAGATGGACAGGCTCGGGCTACACCTTC.

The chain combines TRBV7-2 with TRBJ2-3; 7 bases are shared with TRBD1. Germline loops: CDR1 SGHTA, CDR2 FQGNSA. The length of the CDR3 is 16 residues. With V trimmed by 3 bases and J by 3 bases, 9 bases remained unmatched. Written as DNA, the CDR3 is TGTGCCAGCAGCTTTCGAGGGGACAGCTTAACAGATACGCAGTATTTT. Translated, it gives CASSFRGDSLTDTQYF.

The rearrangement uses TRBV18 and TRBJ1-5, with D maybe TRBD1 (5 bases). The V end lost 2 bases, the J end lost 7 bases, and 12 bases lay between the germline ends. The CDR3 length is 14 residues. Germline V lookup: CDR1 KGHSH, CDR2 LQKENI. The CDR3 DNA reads TGTGCCAGCTCACCATTTGGGGCTGAGCAGCCCCAGCATTTT. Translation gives CASSPFGAEQPQHF.

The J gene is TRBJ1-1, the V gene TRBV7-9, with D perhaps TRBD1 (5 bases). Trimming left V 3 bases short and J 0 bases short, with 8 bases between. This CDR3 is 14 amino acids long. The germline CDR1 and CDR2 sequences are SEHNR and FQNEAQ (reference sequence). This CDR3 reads CASSLTDLNTEAFF. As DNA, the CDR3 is TGTGCCAGCAGCTTGACAGACCTGAACACTGAAGCTTTCTTT.

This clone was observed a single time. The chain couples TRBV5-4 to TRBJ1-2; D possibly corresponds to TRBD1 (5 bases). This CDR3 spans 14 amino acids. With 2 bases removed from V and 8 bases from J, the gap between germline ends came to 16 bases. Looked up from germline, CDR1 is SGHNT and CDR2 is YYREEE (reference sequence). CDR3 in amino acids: CASSFGRGPYGYTF. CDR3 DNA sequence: TGTGCCAGCAGCTTTGGACGGGGCCCCTACGGCTACACCTTC. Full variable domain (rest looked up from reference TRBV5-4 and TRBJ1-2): ETGVTQSPTHLIKTRGQQVTLRCSSQSGHNTVSWYQQALGQGPQFIFQYYREEENGRGNFPPRFSGLQFPNYSSELNVNALELDDSALYLCASSFGRGPYGYTFGSGTRLTVV.

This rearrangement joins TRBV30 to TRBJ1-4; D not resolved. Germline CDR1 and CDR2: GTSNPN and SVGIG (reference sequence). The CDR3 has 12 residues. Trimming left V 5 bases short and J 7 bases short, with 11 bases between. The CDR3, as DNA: TGTGCCTGGTCTCAGCTGAGTGAAAAACTGTTTTTT. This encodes CAWSQLSEKLFF. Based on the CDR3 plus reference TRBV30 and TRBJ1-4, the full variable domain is SQTIHQWPATLVQPVGSPLSLECTVEGTSNPNLYWYRQAAGRGLQLLFYSVGIGQISSEVPQNLSASRPQDRQFILSSKKLLLSDSGFYLCAWSQLSEKLFFGSGTQLSVL.

The CDR3 loop reads CASSLISSYGYTF. As DNA, the CDR3 is TGTGCCAGCAGCTTAATATCGAGCTATGGCTACACCTTC. The gene calls are TRBV7-9 and TRBJ1-2; no clear D gene. The germline V and J ends were trimmed by 2 bases and 4 bases, with 8 bases remaining between them. This CDR3 has 13 amino acids. Germline lookup yields CDR1 SEHNR and CDR2 FQNEAQ (reference sequence).

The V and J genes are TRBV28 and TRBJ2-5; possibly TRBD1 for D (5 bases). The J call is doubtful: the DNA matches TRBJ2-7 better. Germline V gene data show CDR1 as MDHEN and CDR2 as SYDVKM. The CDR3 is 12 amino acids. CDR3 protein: CASIDSSYEQYF. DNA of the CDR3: TGTGCCAGCATCGACAGCTCCTACGAGCAGTACTTC.